This T cell receptor (beta chain) was identified in a study of blood T cell repertoires in COVID-19. Study at large: T cells, B-cell-depleted T cells, or PBMCs provided the cDNA or gDNA that served as material.

Germline V gene lookup returns CDR1 SNHLY and CDR2 FYNNEI. V dropped 3 bases and J dropped 7 bases, with 15 bases sitting between them. CDR3 length: 14 amino acids. During the 2 weeks before they entered the study, exposed participants had met someone with a PCR-confirmed or clinician-diagnosed COVID-19 case. Authors' processing steps: Amplification with reference gene primers provided the estimates of nucleated cell counts. TCRdb's copy holds only in-frame clones and misses some; the assay was immunoSEQ multiplex PCR. V, J and clone size are those of that table, while D and trimming were read from the DNA. Seen here are roughly 430,000 clones, 70% to 90% observed once, and the top ten hold about 1.5%.

The sequence was obtained from a woman aged 18 to 35 who had been exposed to COVID-19. V and J are TRBV2 and TRBJ1-2, with TRBD1 as a possible D gene (6 bases). Sequencing was carried out using PBMCs or T cells enriched from blood (not recorded which). CDR3 DNA: TGTGCCAGCAGTGATTCTTTGGCAGGGGTTGGCTACACCTTC. This translates into CASSDSLAGVGYTF.